Listed below are T cell receptor beta chains from one sample, sequenced in a study of T cell changes during pregnancy in multiple sclerosis. The repertoire was sequenced with immunoSEQ multiplex PCR; TCRdb's copy has only in-frame clones and lacks some. The table shows 95,000 to 100,000 clones, with 92% occurring only once. The sample was peripheral blood, taken after pregnancy. The receptors originated from a female donor in good health, enrolled as a control in a pregnancy study. The CDR3 runs from the conserved cysteine through the conserved F or W. The order of the fields is J gene, D gene, V gene, clone size, CDR3 protein. A D gene is named only where the DNA matches it firmly. Some rows have no size entry. The others give once, few or many, or a class for an expanded clone.

TRBJ1-5	TRBD1	TRBV12-5	once	CASGSGQVRDQPQHF
TRBJ1-1	-	TRBV27	-	CASSLRGGNTEAFF
TRBJ2-3	TRBD1	TRBV27	-	CASRPGQKTDTQYF
TRBJ1-1	-	TRBV5-4	-	CASRKWGANTEAFF
TRBJ2-1	TRBD2	TRBV28	-	CASSLNPGGLAGGPSYNEQFF
TRBJ1-2	-	TRBV9	-	CASSVASNYGYTF
TRBJ1-2	TRBD1	TRBV15	-	CATRRDVAKDRGGYGYTF
TRBJ1-4	-	TRBV16	-	CASSPEKLGGLFF
TRBJ1-2	-	TRBV6-5	-	CASSYSGLRGGYTF
TRBJ2-5	TRBD2	TRBV5-1	-	CASSSGTSGTETQYF
TRBJ1-1	-	TRBV9	once	CASSVVEGLNTEAFF